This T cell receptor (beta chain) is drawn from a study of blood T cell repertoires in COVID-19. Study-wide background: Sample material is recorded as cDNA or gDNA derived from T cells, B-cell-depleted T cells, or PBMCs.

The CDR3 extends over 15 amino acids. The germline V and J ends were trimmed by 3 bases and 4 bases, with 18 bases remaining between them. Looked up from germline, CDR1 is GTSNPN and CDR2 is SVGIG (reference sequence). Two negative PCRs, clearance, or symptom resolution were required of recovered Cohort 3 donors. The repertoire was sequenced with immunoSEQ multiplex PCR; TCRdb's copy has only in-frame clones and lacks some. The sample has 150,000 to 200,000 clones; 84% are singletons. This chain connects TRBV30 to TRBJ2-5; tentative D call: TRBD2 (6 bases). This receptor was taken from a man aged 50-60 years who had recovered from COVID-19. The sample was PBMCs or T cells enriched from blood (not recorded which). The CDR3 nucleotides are TGTGCCTGGAGCGCCCCCGGGCGGGGAGCAGAGACCCAGTACTTC. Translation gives CAWSAPGRGAETQYF.